These T cell receptor beta chains were read from a single sample in a study of T cells after yellow fever vaccination. TCRdb re-called the 5' RACE reads with MiXCR, one entry per CDR3 protein. Among over 150,000 distinct CDR3 sequences listed, 6% to 7.5% were seen once. Sequences were derived from CD4+ T cells sorted from PBMCs, sampled 4 to 5 days after the first yellow fever vaccination. These receptors all come from a man aged 18-30 years who received the YFV17D yellow fever vaccine. Each CDR3 is given with its conserved first and last residue. Each record gives: J gene, D gene, V gene, clone size, CDR3 protein, CDR3 DNA. A D gene is named only where the DNA matches it firmly. Clone size is given for some rows only: seen once, a few or many times, or a class if the clone is expanded.

j_call: TRBJ2-5
d_call: NA
v_call: TRBV2
clone_size: many
cdr3_aa: CASSEVETQYF
cdr3_nt: TGTGCCAGCAGTGAAGTGGAGACCCAGTACTTC

j_call: TRBJ1-6
d_call: TRBD1
v_call: TRBV3-1
clone_size: few
cdr3_aa: CASSLDGQGQDSPLHF
cdr3_nt: TGTGCCAGCAGCCTCGACGGACAGGGCCAGGATTCACCCCTCCACTTT

j_call: TRBJ1-2
d_call: NA
v_call: TRBV6-4
clone_size: many
cdr3_aa: CASSRGAQGSVGYTF
cdr3_nt: TGTGCCAGCAGTCGCGGAGCCCAGGGGAGTGTGGGCTACACCTTC

j_call: TRBJ2-3
d_call: NA
v_call: TRBV11-2
clone_size: many
cdr3_aa: CASSYITDTQYF
cdr3_nt: TGTGCCAGCAGCTATATCACAGATACGCAGTATTTT

j_call: TRBJ1-2
d_call: NA
v_call: TRBV9
clone_size: few
cdr3_aa: CASSPIGSYSGYTF
cdr3_nt: TGTGCCAGCAGCCCCATTGGTAGTTACAGCGGCTACACCTTC

j_call: TRBJ2-3
d_call: NA
v_call: TRBV7-2
clone_size: NA
cdr3_aa: CASSPRGTGGRTDTQCF
cdr3_nt: TGTGCCAGCAGCCCGCGGGGGACAGGAGGAAGGACAGATACGCAGTGTTTT

j_call: TRBJ1-2
d_call: NA
v_call: TRBV10-3
clone_size: few
cdr3_aa: CAISDSGYGYTF
cdr3_nt: TGTGCCATCAGTGACTCAGGCTATGGCTACACCTTC

j_call: TRBJ1-2
d_call: NA
v_call: TRBV25-1
clone_size: NA
cdr3_aa: CASRSNTAYGYTF
cdr3_nt: TGTGCCAGCAGAAGCAATACGGCCTATGGCTACACCTTC

j_call: TRBJ2-3
d_call: NA
v_call: TRBV7-2
clone_size: many
cdr3_aa: CASSYYTDTQYF
cdr3_nt: TGTGCCAGCAGCTACTACACAGATACGCAGTATTTT

j_call: TRBJ1-2
d_call: NA
v_call: TRBV5-1
clone_size: many
cdr3_aa: CASSLAGNYGYTF
cdr3_nt: TGCGCCAGCAGCTTGGCCGGGAACTATGGCTACACCTTC

j_call: TRBJ2-3
d_call: TRBD2
v_call: TRBV20-1
clone_size: NA
cdr3_aa: CSARSPAGSSTDTQYF
cdr3_nt: TGCAGTGCTAGATCGCCAGCGGGGTCTAGCACAGATACGCAGTATTTT

j_call: TRBJ1-5
d_call: NA
v_call: TRBV15
clone_size: few
cdr3_aa: CATSPRQGNQPQHF
cdr3_nt: TGTGCCACCAGCCCCAGACAGGGCAATCAGCCCCAGCATTTT

j_call: TRBJ2-1
d_call: NA
v_call: TRBV7-8
clone_size: many
cdr3_aa: CASSLYRWGEADEQFF
cdr3_nt: TGTGCCAGCAGCCTCTACCGGTGGGGGGAAGCGGATGAGCAGTTCTTC

j_call: TRBJ2-3
d_call: TRBD1
v_call: TRBV7-2
clone_size: NA
cdr3_aa: CASSLVGTGRDTQYF
cdr3_nt: TGTGCCAGCAGCTTAGTAGGGACAGGGAGGGATACGCAGTATTTT

j_call: TRBJ2-6
d_call: NA
v_call: TRBV5-6
clone_size: NA
cdr3_aa: CASSIRGSGANVLTF
cdr3_nt: TGTGCCAGCAGCATCCGGGGCTCTGGGGCCAACGTCCTGACTTTC

j_call: TRBJ2-5
d_call: NA
v_call: TRBV12-3/TRBV12-4
clone_size: NA
cdr3_aa: CASTVSFGSQETQYF
cdr3_nt: TGTGCCAGCACAGTTTCCTTCGGATCTCAAGAGACCCAGTACTTC

j_call: TRBJ2-5
d_call: NA
v_call: TRBV7-2
clone_size: many
cdr3_aa: CASSLGAPSPTETQYF
cdr3_nt: TGTGCCAGCAGCCTCGGGGCGCCTAGTCCGACGGAGACCCAGTACTTC

j_call: TRBJ1-2
d_call: NA
v_call: TRBV4-2
clone_size: few
cdr3_aa: CASSQGARDYGYTF
cdr3_nt: TGTGCCAGCAGCCAGGGGGCGAGGGACTATGGCTACACCTTC

j_call: TRBJ2-7
d_call: NA
v_call: TRBV7-2
clone_size: NA
cdr3_aa: CASSLGARTSHEQYF
cdr3_nt: TGTGCCAGCAGCTTAGGCGCTAGGACAAGCCACGAGCAGTACTTC

j_call: TRBJ2-2
d_call: TRBD1
v_call: TRBV5-1
clone_size: many
cdr3_aa: CASSAIGTANTGELFF
cdr3_nt: TGCGCCAGCAGCGCCATTGGGACAGCGAACACCGGGGAGCTGTTTTTT

j_call: TRBJ1-1
d_call: NA
v_call: TRBV20-1
clone_size: few
cdr3_aa: CSARKGGMNTEAFF
cdr3_nt: TGCAGTGCTAGAAAAGGGGGGATGAACACTGAAGCTTTCTTT

j_call: TRBJ2-1
d_call: NA
v_call: TRBV12-5
clone_size: many
cdr3_aa: CASGAEKLPGRSEQFF
cdr3_nt: TGTGCTAGTGGTGCCGAGAAGCTCCCCGGCAGAAGTGAGCAGTTCTTC

j_call: TRBJ1-6
d_call: NA
v_call: TRBV4-3
clone_size: NA
cdr3_aa: CASSQGFARDSPLHF
cdr3_nt: TGCGCCAGCAGCCAAGGGTTTGCAAGGGATTCACCCCTCCACTTT

j_call: TRBJ2-3
d_call: NA
v_call: TRBV5-1
clone_size: many
cdr3_aa: CASSLLDYRTDTQYF
cdr3_nt: TGCGCCAGCAGCTTACTAGACTACCGCACAGATACGCAGTATTTT

j_call: TRBJ2-2
d_call: NA
v_call: TRBV9
clone_size: NA
cdr3_aa: CASSVVRDRKHGELFF
cdr3_nt: TGTGCCAGCAGCGTGGTGAGGGACCGCAAACACGGGGAGCTGTTTTTT

j_call: TRBJ1-3
d_call: NA
v_call: TRBV7-9
clone_size: many
cdr3_aa: CASSFQGENTIYF
cdr3_nt: TGTGCCAGCAGCTTCCAGGGAGAAAACACCATATATTTT

j_call: TRBJ1-4
d_call: TRBD1
v_call: TRBV5-1
clone_size: few
cdr3_aa: CASSSNQGAREKLFF
cdr3_nt: TGCGCCAGCAGCTCCAATCAGGGGGCGAGAGAAAAACTGTTTTTT

j_call: TRBJ2-3
d_call: TRBD2
v_call: TRBV5-1
clone_size: many
cdr3_aa: CASSPGLAGTSYSSDTQYF
cdr3_nt: TGCGCCAGCAGCCCGGGACTAGCGGGGACCTCCTACTCATCAGATACGCAGTATTTT

j_call: TRBJ2-7
d_call: NA
v_call: TRBV6-1
clone_size: many
cdr3_aa: CASSSGTELASYEQYF
cdr3_nt: TGTGCCAGCAGCTCCGGGACTGAACTTGCGTCCTACGAGCAGTACTTC

j_call: TRBJ2-3
d_call: NA
v_call: TRBV18
clone_size: many
cdr3_aa: CASSLAGGTYTQYF
cdr3_nt: TGTGCCAGCTCACTGGCTGGGGGCACATATACGCAGTATTTT

j_call: TRBJ1-1
d_call: NA
v_call: TRBV6-1
clone_size: few
cdr3_aa: CASSEKQAEKAFF
cdr3_nt: TGTGCCAGCAGTGAAAAACAGGCAGAGAAAGCTTTCTTT